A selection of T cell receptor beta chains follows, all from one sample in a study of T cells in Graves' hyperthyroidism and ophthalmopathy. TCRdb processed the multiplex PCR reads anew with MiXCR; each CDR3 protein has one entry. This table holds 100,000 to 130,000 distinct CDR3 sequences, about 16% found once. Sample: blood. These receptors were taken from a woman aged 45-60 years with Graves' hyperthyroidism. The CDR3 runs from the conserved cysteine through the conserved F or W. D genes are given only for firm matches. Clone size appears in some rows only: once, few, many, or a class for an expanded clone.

CDR3 DNA: TGTGCCAGCAGTTTAACCCCGTATGAGCAGTTCTTC
CDR3 protein: CASSLTPYEQFF
V gene: TRBV28
clone size: many
J gene: TRBJ2-1
CDR3 length: 12
D gene: NA

CDR3 DNA: TGTGCCAGCAGCTTAGACCAGGGGTCAGGCCACGAGCAGTACTTC
CDR3 protein: CASSLDQGSGHEQYF
V gene: TRBV11-2
clone size: many
J gene: TRBJ2-7
CDR3 length: 15
D gene: NA

CDR3 DNA: TGTGCCAGCAGTGAGGGCAGGGGGCCAGTCGCGGAAGGCCCCCAGCATTTT
CDR3 protein: CASSEGRGPVAEGPQHF
V gene: TRBV2
clone size: many
J gene: TRBJ1-5
CDR3 length: 17
D gene: TRBD1

CDR3 DNA: TGTGCCAGCAGAGAACGACAGGGTGGCTATGGCTACACCTTC
CDR3 protein: CASRERQGGYGYTF
V gene: TRBV6-1
clone size: many
J gene: TRBJ1-2
CDR3 length: 14
D gene: TRBD1

CDR3 DNA: TGCAGTGCTAGGGGGCAGGGCGTGTGGGAGCAGTACTTC
CDR3 protein: CSARGQGVWEQYF
V gene: TRBV20-1
clone size: many
J gene: TRBJ2-7
CDR3 length: 13
D gene: NA

CDR3 DNA: TGTGCCAGCAGTCGACCTCCTAGCGGGAGGCACCAAGAGACCCAGTACTTC
CDR3 protein: CASSRPPSGRHQETQYF
V gene: TRBV6-1
clone size: many
J gene: TRBJ2-5
CDR3 length: 17
D gene: TRBD2

CDR3 DNA: TGTGCCAGCAGAGAGACAGGGGCTCACTACGAGCAGTACTTC
CDR3 protein: CASRETGAHYEQYF
V gene: TRBV2
clone size: many
J gene: TRBJ2-7
CDR3 length: 14
D gene: TRBD1

CDR3 DNA: TGTGCCAGCAGCCAAGGGACGGTATCGAGCAATCAGCCCCAGCATTTT
CDR3 protein: CASSQGTVSSNQPQHF
V gene: TRBV3-1
clone size: many
J gene: TRBJ1-5
CDR3 length: 16
D gene: NA

CDR3 DNA: TGTGCCAGCAGGGCCCGACTAGCGGAAACAGATACGCAGTATTTT
CDR3 protein: CASRARLAETDTQYF
V gene: TRBV12-3/TRBV12-4
clone size: NA
J gene: TRBJ2-3
CDR3 length: 15
D gene: TRBD2

CDR3 DNA: TGTGCCTGGAGTATGCGGGACAGGGGGAATCAGCCCCAGCATTTT
CDR3 protein: CAWSMRDRGNQPQHF
V gene: TRBV30
clone size: many
J gene: TRBJ1-5
CDR3 length: 15
D gene: TRBD1

CDR3 DNA: TGTGCCAGCAGCGCCCGGACAGCAACTAATGAAAAACTGTTTTTT
CDR3 protein: CASSARTATNEKLFF
V gene: TRBV7-8
clone size: many
J gene: TRBJ1-4
CDR3 length: 15
D gene: NA

CDR3 DNA: TGTGCCAGCAGCTTGGATAGCGGGAGCCGCCAAGAGACCCAGTACTTC
CDR3 protein: CASSLDSGSRQETQYF
V gene: TRBV5-6
clone size: many
J gene: TRBJ2-5
CDR3 length: 16
D gene: TRBD2

CDR3 DNA: TGTGCCAGCAGTTCCCGGACTAGCGGGAAACGTGAGACCCAGTACTTC
CDR3 protein: CASSSRTSGKRETQYF
V gene: TRBV27
clone size: many
J gene: TRBJ2-5
CDR3 length: 16
D gene: TRBD2

CDR3 DNA: TGTGCCAGCAGACAGGGAGGGACAGATACGCAGTATTTT
CDR3 protein: CASRQGGTDTQYF
V gene: TRBV5-4
clone size: many
J gene: TRBJ2-3
CDR3 length: 13
D gene: NA

CDR3 DNA: TGTGCCAGCTCACGTAGGAGCTCCTACGAGCAGTACTTC
CDR3 protein: CASSRRSSYEQYF
V gene: TRBV18
clone size: NA
J gene: TRBJ2-7
CDR3 length: 13
D gene: NA

CDR3 DNA: TGTGCCAGCATGACCGGGGGCGTGGAGCGGCCAAAACTGTTTTTT
CDR3 protein: CASMTGGVERPKLFF
V gene: TRBV2
clone size: many
J gene: TRBJ1-4
CDR3 length: 15
D gene: NA

CDR3 DNA: TGCAGTGCTAGAGTTCGGGGCAAGGACACTGAAGCTTTCTTT
CDR3 protein: CSARVRGKDTEAFF
V gene: TRBV20-1
clone size: many
J gene: TRBJ1-1
CDR3 length: 14
D gene: NA

CDR3 DNA: TGTGCCAGCAGGGTCCGGGACAAACCTTCCCTCGAGCAGTACTTC
CDR3 protein: CASRVRDKPSLEQYF
V gene: TRBV11-2
clone size: many
J gene: TRBJ2-7
CDR3 length: 15
D gene: NA

CDR3 DNA: TGTGCCAGCAGCTTAGCGTACTCTCAGGGGGATGGGGAGCTGTTTTTT
CDR3 protein: CASSLAYSQGDGELFF
V gene: TRBV7-8
clone size: many
J gene: TRBJ2-2
CDR3 length: 16
D gene: TRBD1

CDR3 DNA: TGTGCCAGCAGCCCTGGACTAGCGGGGGCCTACCAGGGCACAGATACGCAGTATTTT
CDR3 protein: CASSPGLAGAYQGTDTQYF
V gene: TRBV7-2
clone size: once
J gene: TRBJ2-3
CDR3 length: 19
D gene: TRBD2

CDR3 DNA: TGTGCCAGCAGCGTAGAGGAGGAGCAGTTCTTC
CDR3 protein: CASSVEEEQFF
V gene: TRBV9
clone size: many
J gene: TRBJ2-1
CDR3 length: 11
D gene: NA

CDR3 DNA: TGTGCCAGCAGTCCCAGACAGGCCAGCAATCAGCCCCAGCATTTT
CDR3 protein: CASSPRQASNQPQHF
V gene: TRBV27
clone size: many
J gene: TRBJ1-5
CDR3 length: 15
D gene: NA

CDR3 DNA: TGCGCCAGCAGCCAAGAAGGGGTTCCTTCTTCTAATGAAAAACTGTTTTTT
CDR3 protein: CASSQEGVPSSNEKLFF
V gene: TRBV4-1
clone size: many
J gene: TRBJ1-4
CDR3 length: 17
D gene: NA

CDR3 DNA: TGCGCCAGCAGCTTCGGGGTAGGGAACTATGGCTACACCTTC
CDR3 protein: CASSFGVGNYGYTF
V gene: TRBV5-1
clone size: many
J gene: TRBJ1-2
CDR3 length: 14
D gene: NA

CDR3 DNA: TGTGCCAGCAGCGAACCACGGGGGCAGGGCGGCAATGAGCAGTTCTTC
CDR3 protein: CASSEPRGQGGNEQFF
V gene: TRBV9
clone size: NA
J gene: TRBJ2-1
CDR3 length: 16
D gene: NA

CDR3 DNA: TGTGCCAGCAGTTACTCGGGACTAGCGGGAGTTGCTCCCACCGGGGAGCTGTTTTTT
CDR3 protein: CASSYSGLAGVAPTGELFF
V gene: TRBV6-6
clone size: many
J gene: TRBJ2-2
CDR3 length: 19
D gene: TRBD2